A single sample is the source of the 17 T cell receptor beta chains below, sequenced in a study of CD8+ T cells in alopecia areata. Treatment noted: oral pan-JAK inhibitor, 5-10 mg twice daily. Following extraction, RNA underwent reverse transcription to cDNA, which served as the sequencing template. Using immunoSEQ multiplex PCR, the repertoire was profiled, and TCRdb retains in-frame clones only, with some absent. The data hold about 190,000 clones, with roughly three fifths observed a single time. Sample: CD4+ T cells sorted from blood, taken at week 4, from a patient treated with tofacitinib. These receptors were taken from a human donor with alopecia areata.

The chain couples TRBV5-1 to TRBJ1-4; D is unresolved. CDR3 length: 13 residues. The germline CDR1 and CDR2 sequences are SGHRS and YFSETQ. Trimming pared 10 bases from V and 8 bases from J, leaving 18 bases between. CDR3 nucleotide sequence: TGCGCCGCCTCTCGAGGTGTAGGGGAAAAACTGTTTTTT. Translated, it gives CAASRGVGEKLFF. Using reference TRBV5-1 and TRBJ1-4 for the parts outside the CDR3, the full variable domain is KAGVTQTPRYLIKTRGQQVTLSCSPISGHRSVSWYQQTPGQGLQFLFEYFSETQRNKGNFPGRFSGRQFSNSRSEMNVSTLELGDSALYLCAASRGVGEKLFFGSGTQLSVL.

As concerns this clone: The germline gene is not matched at one end of the junction; a read error may be the cause. This same CDR3 is encoded by further DNA sequences in the sample. The chain carries TRBV30 and TRBJ1-1; D is unclear. This CDR3 contains 13 residues. The V gene's germline CDR1 is GTSNPN and CDR2 SVGIG (reference sequence). The CDR3 here is CAWIQDLNTEAFF. CDR3 DNA: TGTGCCTGGATTCAGGACCTGAACACTGAGGCTTTCTTT.

DNA of the CDR3: TGCAGCGGCGGAGGGGGGGGCGAGCAGTACTTC. It translates to CSGGGGGEQYF. The rearrangement joins TRBV29-1 to TRBJ2-7, with D maybe TRBD2 (7 bases). The CDR3 consists of 11 residues. The V gene lost 7 bases and the J gene lost 6 bases, with 13 bases spanning the gap. Germline values: CDR1 SQVTM, CDR2 ANQGSEA.

This clone was counted a few times. The V and J genes are TRBV6-1 and TRBJ1-1; 9 positions match TRBD1. CDR3 length: 14 residues. V was clipped by 4 bases and J by 4 bases; unmatched bases: 4. Germline values: CDR1 MNHNS, CDR2 SASEGT. CDR3 sequence: CASSAGQGFTEAFF. The CDR3 DNA follows: TGTGCCAGCAGTGCCGGACAGGGGTTCACTGAAGCTTTCTTT.

V gene TRBV6-5 combines with J gene TRBJ2-5; D is undetermined. Trimming took 0 bases from V and 5 from J, leaving 13 bases between them. The germline gives CDR1 MNHEY, CDR2 SVGAGI. This CDR3 contains 15 residues. The DNA for the CDR3 is TGTGCCAGCAGTTACTCGATGCGAGGCGGCGAGACCCAGTACTTC. Amino acid sequence: CASSYSMRGGETQYF.

This clone was found once. The chain recombines TRBV29-1 with TRBJ2-7; D tentatively reads TRBD1 or TRBD2 (5 bases each). The CDR3 consists of 13 residues. Germline values: CDR1 SQVTM, CDR2 ANQGSEA. V lost 4 bases, J lost 5 bases, and 15 bases lay in between. CDR3 loop: CSVGGRAWNEQYF. CDR3 coding DNA: TGCAGCGTTGGGGGACGGGCTTGGAACGAGCAGTACTTC.

The gene calls are TRBV27 and TRBJ1-5; D unclear. In germline, CDR1 is MNHEY, CDR2 SMNVEV (reference sequence). Between the trimmed V and J ends, which lost 3 bases and 4 bases, there was a span of 7 bases. The CDR3 has 13 residues. In nucleotides, the CDR3 is TGTGCCAGCAGTTTCACCGTGAATCAGCCCCAGCATTTT. Translated: CASSFTVNQPQHF.

This CDR3 is CASSTRRVDGYTF. CDR3 sequence (DNA): TGTGCCAGCAGCACCAGGAGGGTTGACGGCTACACCTTC. The V and J genes are TRBV9 and TRBJ1-2; D remains ambiguous. This CDR3 contains 13 residues. Trimming pared 4 bases from V and 8 bases from J, leaving 15 bases between. CDR1 and CDR2 (germline): SGDLS, YYNGEE.

The rearrangement joins TRBV29-1 to TRBJ1-6, with D perhaps matching TRBD1 (5 bases). The CDR3 totals 14 residues. CDR1 is SQVTM and CDR2 is ANQGSEA in the germline V gene. This chain's CDR3 is CATGGGSGNSPLHF. In DNA, the CDR3 is TGCGCAACCGGTGGGGGAAGTGGGAATTCACCCCTCCACTTT. The variable domain in full, completed from reference TRBV29-1 and TRBJ1-6, reads SAVISQKPSRDICQRGTSLTIQCQVDSQVTMMFWYRQQPGQSLTLIATANQGSEATYESGFVIDKFPISRPNLTFSTLTVSNMSPEDSSIYLCATGGGSGNSPLHFGNGTRLTVT.

The chain combines TRBV30 with TRBJ2-1, with D perhaps matching TRBD2 (6 bases). The CDR3 consists of 15 residues. The V end lost 0 bases, the J end lost 7 bases, and 16 bases lay between the germline ends. Germline V gene sequence: CDR1 GTSNPN, CDR2 SVGIG (reference sequence). In DNA, the CDR3 is TGTGCCTGGAGTGTACGCGGGGCGTCGCCAAATGAGCAGTTCTTC. Encoded protein: CAWSVRGASPNEQFF.

The chain recombines TRBV2 with TRBJ2-1; D is perhaps TRBD2 (6 bases). The CDR3 contains 13 residues. V gave up 6 bases and J gave up 5 bases, with 11 bases separating them. Germline CDR1 and CDR2: SNHLY and FYNNEI. The CDR3 DNA reads as TGTGCCAGCAGCCGGGACTTCAACAATGAGCAGTTCTTC. It codes for CASSRDFNNEQFF.

V usage is TRBV4-1 and J usage is TRBJ1-5, with D maybe TRBD1 (5 bases). Germline V gives CDR1 MGHRA, CDR2 YSYEKL. The CDR3 consists of 15 residues. The V end lost 3 bases, the J end lost 4 bases, and 13 bases lay between the germline ends. CDR3 amino acids: CASSHPGTGNQPQHF. The CDR3 region has the DNA TGCGCCAGCAGCCACCCAGGGACGGGAAATCAGCCCCAGCATTTT.

This rearrangement joins TRBV29-1 to TRBJ1-4; 7 bases align to TRBD1. V lost 6 bases and J lost 13; bases outside the gene matches: 14. Germline lookup yields CDR1 SQVTM and CDR2 ANQGSEA. This CDR3 comprises 13 residues. The CDR3 reads CSVSVRTSGGLFF. CDR3 sequence (DNA): TGCAGCGTATCTGTCCGGACATCAGGGGGACTGTTTTTT.

V is TRBV29-1 and J is TRBJ2-7; the D is unclear. V lost 5 bases and J lost 6, with 14 bases in between. Germline CDR1 SQVTM, CDR2 ANQGSEA. The CDR3 has 12 amino acids. As DNA, the CDR3 is TGCAGCGTTAGGGAAACCCGCCTCGAGCAGTACTTC. It yields the protein CSVRETRLEQYF.

This clone was seen a few times. The chain carries TRBV4-1 and TRBJ2-2; the D is unclear. Germline CDR1 MGHRA, CDR2 YSYEKL. The CDR3 loop spans 16 amino acids. Deletions cut 4 bases from V and 3 bases from J, with 15 bases between. CDR3: CASSPTKTYYTGELFF. For the CDR3, the DNA is TGCGCCAGCAGCCCTACCAAAACCTATTACACCGGGGAGCTGTTTTTT.

The chain is built from TRBV29-1 and TRBJ2-1; D perhaps matches TRBD1 (5 bases). The CDR3 loop spans 15 amino acids. CDR1 is SQVTM and CDR2 is ANQGSEA in the germline V gene. Trimming pared 6 bases from V and 0 bases from J, leaving 15 bases between. The CDR3 is CSVWPIDSSYNEQFF. The CDR3 DNA reads as TGCAGCGTGTGGCCGATAGACAGCTCCTACAATGAGCAGTTCTTC.

This chain links TRBV29-1 with TRBJ2-1, with 10 bases that match TRBD2. From germline, CDR1 is SQVTM and CDR2 ANQGSEA. This CDR3 is built from 16 residues. V shed 5 bases and J 1 base; nucleotides not matched to a gene: 8. The CDR3 sequence is CSVRAGGSASYNEQFF. In nucleotides, the CDR3 is TGCAGCGTTCGAGCGGGAGGGTCCGCTTCCTACAATGAGCAGTTCTTC.